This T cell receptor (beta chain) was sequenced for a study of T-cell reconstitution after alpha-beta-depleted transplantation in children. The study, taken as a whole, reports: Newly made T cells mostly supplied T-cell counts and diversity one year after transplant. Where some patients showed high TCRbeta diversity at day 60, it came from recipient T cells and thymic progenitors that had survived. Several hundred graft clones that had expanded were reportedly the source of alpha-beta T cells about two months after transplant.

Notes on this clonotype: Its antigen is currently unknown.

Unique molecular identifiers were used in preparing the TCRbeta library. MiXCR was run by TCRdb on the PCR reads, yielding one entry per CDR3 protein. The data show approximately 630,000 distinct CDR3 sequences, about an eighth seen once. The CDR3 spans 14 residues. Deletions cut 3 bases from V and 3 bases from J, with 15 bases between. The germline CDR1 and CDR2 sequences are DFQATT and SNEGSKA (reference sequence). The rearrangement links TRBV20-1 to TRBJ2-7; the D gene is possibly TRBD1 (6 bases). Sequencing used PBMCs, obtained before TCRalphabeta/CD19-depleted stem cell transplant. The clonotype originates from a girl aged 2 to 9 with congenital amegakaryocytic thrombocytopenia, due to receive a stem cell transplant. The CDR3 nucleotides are TGCAGTGCTAGCCCTCCTGACAGGTTCTACGAGCAGTACTTC. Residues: CSASPPDRFYEQYF.